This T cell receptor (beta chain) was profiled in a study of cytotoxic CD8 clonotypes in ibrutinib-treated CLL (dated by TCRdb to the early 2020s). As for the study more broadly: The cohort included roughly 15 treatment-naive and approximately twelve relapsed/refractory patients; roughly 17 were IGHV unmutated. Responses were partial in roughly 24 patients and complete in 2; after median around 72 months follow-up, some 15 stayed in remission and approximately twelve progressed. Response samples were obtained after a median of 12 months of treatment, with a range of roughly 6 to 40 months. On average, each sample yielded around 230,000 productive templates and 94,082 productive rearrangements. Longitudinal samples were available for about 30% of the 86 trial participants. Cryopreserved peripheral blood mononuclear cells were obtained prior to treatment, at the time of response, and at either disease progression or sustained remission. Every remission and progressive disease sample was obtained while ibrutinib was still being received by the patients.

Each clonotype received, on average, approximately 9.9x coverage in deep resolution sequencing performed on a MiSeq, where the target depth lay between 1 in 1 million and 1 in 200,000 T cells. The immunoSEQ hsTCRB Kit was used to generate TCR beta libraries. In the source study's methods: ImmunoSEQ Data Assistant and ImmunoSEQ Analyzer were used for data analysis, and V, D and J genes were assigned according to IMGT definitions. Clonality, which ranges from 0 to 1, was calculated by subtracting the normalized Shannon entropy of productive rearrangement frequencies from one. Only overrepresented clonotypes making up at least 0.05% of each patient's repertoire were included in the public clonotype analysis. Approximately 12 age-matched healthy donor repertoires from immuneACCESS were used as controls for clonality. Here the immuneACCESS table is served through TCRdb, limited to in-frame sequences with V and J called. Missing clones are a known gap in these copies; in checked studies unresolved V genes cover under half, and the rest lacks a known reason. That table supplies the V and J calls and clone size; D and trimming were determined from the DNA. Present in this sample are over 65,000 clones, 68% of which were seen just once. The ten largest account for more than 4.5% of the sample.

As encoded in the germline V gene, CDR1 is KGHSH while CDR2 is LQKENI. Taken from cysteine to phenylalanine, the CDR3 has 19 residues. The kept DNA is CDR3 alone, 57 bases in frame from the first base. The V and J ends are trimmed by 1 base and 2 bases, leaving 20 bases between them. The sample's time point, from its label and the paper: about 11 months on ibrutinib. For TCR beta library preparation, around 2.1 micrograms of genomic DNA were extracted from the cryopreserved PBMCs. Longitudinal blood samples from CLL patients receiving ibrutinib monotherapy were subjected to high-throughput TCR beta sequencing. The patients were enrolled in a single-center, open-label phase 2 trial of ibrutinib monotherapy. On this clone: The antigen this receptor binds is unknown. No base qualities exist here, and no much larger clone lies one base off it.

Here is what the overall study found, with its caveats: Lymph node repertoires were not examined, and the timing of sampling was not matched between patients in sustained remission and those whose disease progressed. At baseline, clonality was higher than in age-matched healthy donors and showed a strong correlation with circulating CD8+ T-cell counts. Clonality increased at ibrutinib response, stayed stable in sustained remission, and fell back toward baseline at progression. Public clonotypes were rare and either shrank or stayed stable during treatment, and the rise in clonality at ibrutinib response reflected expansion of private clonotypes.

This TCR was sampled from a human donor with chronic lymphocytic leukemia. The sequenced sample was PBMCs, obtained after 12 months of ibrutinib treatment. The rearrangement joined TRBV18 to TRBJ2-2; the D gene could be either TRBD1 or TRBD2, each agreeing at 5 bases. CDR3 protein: CASSPQLTGTGLNTGELFF. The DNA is TGTGCCAGCTCACCACAGCTCACCGGGACCGGTCTAAACACCGGGGAGCTGTTTTTT. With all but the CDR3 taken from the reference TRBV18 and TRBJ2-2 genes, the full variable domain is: NAGVMQNPRHLVRRRGQEARLRCSPMKGHSHVYWYRQLPEEGLKFMVYLQKENIIDESGMPKERFSAEFPKEGPSILRIQQVVRGDSAAYFCASSPQLTGTGLNTGELFFGEGSRLTVL.